These 5 T cell receptor beta chains were sequenced from one sample in a study of identical twins. TCRdb ran MiXCR on the 5' RACE reads and lists one entry per CDR3 protein. The sample holds 700,000 to 950,000 distinct CDR3 sequences, 9% to 15% seen once. These data were likewise used in another study, on yellow fever vaccine responses in identical twins.

Sample: PBMCs. The origin of the receptors is a woman aged 18-30 years in good health.

In this sample, this clonotype turned up a few times. The chain joins TRBV12-3 or TRBV12-4 to TRBJ2-5, with 7 bases identical to TRBD1. V was clipped by 2 bases and J by 2 bases; unmatched bases: 8. This CDR3 comprises 16 residues. CDR3 protein: CASSLRGRGGQETQYF. The CDR3 coding sequence is TGTGCCAGCAGTTTAAGGGGGCGAGGCGGTCAAGAGACCCAGTACTTC.

The chain employs TRBV7-9 and TRBJ2-2; weak D call: TRBD2 (6 bases). The germline V gene encodes CDR1 SEHNR and CDR2 FQNEAQ (reference sequence). The CDR3 covers 14 residues. The CDR3 region has the DNA TGTGCGCTGTGGGGGGTCAAGGACACCGGGGAGCTGTTTTTT. Amino acid sequence: CALWGVKDTGELFF.

This clonotype was counted between two and nine times. This sequence joins TRBV20-1 and TRBJ2-7; 9 nucleotides agree with TRBD1. The J segment lost 1 base and the V segment lost 3 bases, leaving 4 bases of the junction unmatched. The CDR3 runs to 14 residues. CDR1 and CDR2 (germline): DFQATT, SNEGSKA (reference sequence). CDR3 protein: CSASDRGASYEQYV. The CDR3 coding sequence is TGCAGTGCTAGTGACAGGGGGGCGTCCTACGAGCAGTACGTC.

This clonotype was recorded many times. The V call is TRBV4-1, the J call TRBJ2-1; D may correspond to TRBD1 or TRBD2 (5 bases each). Germline V gene sequence: CDR1 MGHRA, CDR2 YSYEKL. V lost 4 bases and J 7 bases, leaving 8 bases between the germline ends. The CDR3 spans 12 residues. The CDR3 loop reads CASSPGPNEQFF. The DNA of the CDR3 is TGCGCCAGCAGCCCGGGACCAAATGAGCAGTTCTTC.

In its sample, this clonotype was seen a few times. The chain uses TRBV27 and TRBJ2-3; tentatively, D is TRBD1 (6 bases). Germline assignment: CDR1 MNHEY and CDR2 SMNVEV (reference sequence). Trimming stripped 0 bases from V and 0 bases from J, with 16 bases between. The CDR3 runs 18 residues. Written as DNA, the CDR3 is TGTGCCAGCAGTTTATCGACCCTCTACAGGGTCAGCACAGATACGCAGTATTTT. Translation gives CASSLSTLYRVSTDTQYF.